This T cell receptor beta chain was observed in a study of CD8 T cell repertoires and HIV-1 epitope variants. Germline V gene data show CDR1 as LNHNV and CDR2 as YYDKDF (reference sequence). Trimming removed 0 bases from V and 0 bases from J; junction bases left unmatched: 7. CDR3 size: 19 residues. Measured with immunoSEQ multiplex PCR; TCRdb has only the in-frame clones, and not every one. The sample consists of 6,000 or so clones, about three fifths of them appearing once. Notes on this clone: The antigen is unknown.

Sequenced: cultured CD8+ T cells derived from PBMCs. The chain links TRBV15 to TRBJ2-1; TRBD2 aligns across 11 bases. This receptor was taken from a male donor with HIV. The CDR3 sequence: CATSRDRLAGGSSYNEQFF. The CDR3 bases are TGTGCCACCAGCAGAGATCGGCTAGCGGGGGGAAGCTCCTACAATGAGCAGTTCTTC.